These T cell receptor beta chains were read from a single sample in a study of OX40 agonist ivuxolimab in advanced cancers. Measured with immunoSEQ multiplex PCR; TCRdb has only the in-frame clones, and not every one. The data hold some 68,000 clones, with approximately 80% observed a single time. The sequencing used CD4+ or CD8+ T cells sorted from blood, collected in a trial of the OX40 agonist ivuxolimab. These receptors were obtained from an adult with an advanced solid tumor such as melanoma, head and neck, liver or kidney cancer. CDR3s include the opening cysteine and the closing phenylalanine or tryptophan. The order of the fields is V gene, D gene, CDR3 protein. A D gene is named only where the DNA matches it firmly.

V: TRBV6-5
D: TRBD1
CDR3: CATQGVHEQFF

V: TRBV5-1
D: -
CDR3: CASSPGPGEKLFF

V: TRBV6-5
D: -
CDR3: CASSYSREVSNQPQHF

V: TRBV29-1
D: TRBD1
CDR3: CSVEGGGGASPTEAFF

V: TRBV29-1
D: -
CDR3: CSVAQGYEQYF

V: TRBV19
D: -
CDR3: CASIGTKGLYGYTF

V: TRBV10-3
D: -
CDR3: CAISDRSNEKLFF

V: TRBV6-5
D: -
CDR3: CASRKTSPRTDTQYF

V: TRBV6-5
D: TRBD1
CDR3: CASSFRQGPYEQYF

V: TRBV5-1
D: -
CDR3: CASSVEGSGYTF

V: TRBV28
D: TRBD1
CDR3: CASAPGTVSTKHF

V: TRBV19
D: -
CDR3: CASSSLQGTETQYF

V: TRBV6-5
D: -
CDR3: CASSSLGELFF